The rows below give T cell receptor beta chains drawn from one sample of a study of blood T cell repertoires in COVID-19. Sequencing used immunoSEQ multiplex PCR; TCRdb keeps in-frame clones, though not all of them. The sample yields 140,000 to 150,000 clones, around 90% seen once. Sequenced: peripheral blood. The receptors were sampled from a woman in her fifties or sixties with acute or convalescent COVID-19. CDR3s include the opening cysteine and the closing phenylalanine or tryptophan. Each record gives: D gene, V gene, J gene, clone size, CDR3 protein, CDR3 DNA. A D gene is named only where the DNA matches it firmly. Some rows mark clone size as missing; the rest say once, few, many or name a class of expanded clone.

-,TRBV30,TRBJ2-3,-,CAWEGRGTDTQYF,TGTGCCTGGGAAGGGAGAGGCACAGATACGCAGTATTTT
-,TRBV6-5,TRBJ2-2,-,CASRGSVNTGELFF,TGTGCCAGCAGGGGTAGCGTGAACACCGGGGAGCTGTTTTTT
TRBD1,TRBV18,TRBJ2-7,-,CASSTGQGLSYEQYF,TGTGCCAGCTCAACCGGACAGGGCCTTTCCTACGAGCAGTACTTC
-,TRBV14,TRBJ1-2,once,CASSQSPQGSYTF,TGTGCCAGCAGCCAAAGCCCTCAGGGAAGCTACACCTTC
-,TRBV30,TRBJ2-3,few,CAWSVGTQYF,TGTGCCTGGAGTGTCGGTACGCAGTATTTT
TRBD2,TRBV5-1,TRBJ2-1,-,CASSYSGSSYNEQFF,TGCGCCAGCAGCTATAGCGGGAGCTCCTACAATGAGCAGTTCTTC
-,TRBV30,TRBJ1-5,-,CAWATGMPEYSQHF,TGTGCCTGGGCCACAGGAATGCCAGAGTATTCCCAGCATTTT
-,TRBV18,TRBJ2-5,-,CASSPTGQETQYF,TGTGCCAGCTCACCGACAGGACAAGAGACCCAGTACTTC
-,TRBV6-5,TRBJ1-1,-,CASSQGEGWRTEAFF,TGTGCCAGCAGCCAAGGAGAGGGCTGGCGCACTGAAGCTTTCTTT
-,TRBV6-5,TRBJ2-1,-,CASTPGVYNEQFF,TGTGCCAGCACGCCAGGGGTTTACAATGAGCAGTTCTTC
-,TRBV28,TRBJ2-7,-,CASSIDREVYEQYF,TGTGCCAGCAGTATCGACAGGGAGGTCTACGAGCAGTACTTC
TRBD1,TRBV28,TRBJ1-5,-,CASSLGQGFNQPQHF,TGTGCCAGCAGTTTGGGACAGGGATTCAATCAGCCCCAGCATTTT
TRBD2,TRBV9,TRBJ2-1,-,CASSVGGGTSGSNEQFF,TGTGCCAGCAGCGTAGGGGGAGGGACTAGCGGGAGTAATGAGCAGTTCTTC
-,TRBV27,TRBJ2-5,-,CASSSRLGLGETQYF,TGTGCCAGCAGTTCCCGACTAGGTCTGGGAGAGACCCAGTACTTC
TRBD1,TRBV27,TRBJ1-1,-,CASRSGGTEAFF,TGTGCCAGCAGGTCAGGGGGCACTGAAGCTTTCTTT
TRBD1,TRBV5-1,TRBJ1-4,-,CASSWRTGDNEKLFF,TGCGCCAGCAGCTGGCGGACAGGGGATAATGAAAAACTGTTTTTT
TRBD2,TRBV6-5,TRBJ2-3,-,CASSYSTGLYTDTQYF,TGTGCCAGCAGTTACTCGACGGGACTATACACAGATACGCAGTATTTT
TRBD2,TRBV6-5,TRBJ2-3,-,CASSPRWGGVDTQYF,TGTGCCAGCAGCCCCCGCTGGGGAGGGGTAGATACGCAGTATTTT
TRBD2,TRBV25-1,TRBJ2-1,once,CASSELGLADYNEQFF,TGTGCCAGCAGTGAATTAGGACTAGCGGACTACAATGAGCAGTTCTTC
-,TRBV12-3/TRBV12-4,TRBJ1-1,-,CASSSYLDTEAFF,TGTGCCAGCAGTTCATATTTAGACACTGAAGCTTTCTTT
-,TRBV24-1,TRBJ2-1,once,CATSEAGLNNEQFF,TGTGCCACCAGTGAGGCCGGACTAAACAATGAGCAGTTCTTC
TRBD1,TRBV12-3/TRBV12-4,TRBJ1-1,-,CASIRTGNTEAFF,TGTGCCAGCATCCGGACAGGGAACACTGAAGCTTTCTTT
-,TRBV19,TRBJ1-5,-,CASSIGVQPQHF,TGTGCCAGTAGTATCGGGGTTCAGCCCCAGCATTTT
TRBD1,TRBV18,TRBJ2-7,-,CASSPAGTGGEQYF,TGTGCCAGCTCACCGGCGGGGACAGGGGGCGAGCAGTACTTC
-,TRBV19,TRBJ2-3,-,CASSTGSAVGTDTQYF,TGTGCCAGTAGTACGGGTAGCGCTGTGGGCACAGATACGCAGTATTTT
TRBD2,TRBV3-1/TRBV3-2,TRBJ2-5,-,CASSPAGVQETQYF,TGTGCCAGCAGCCCAGCGGGAGTACAGGAGACCCAGTACTTC
TRBD1,TRBV11-2,TRBJ1-2,-,CASSIRQGAYYGYTF,TGTGCCAGCAGCATTAGACAGGGGGCTTACTATGGCTACACCTTC
-,TRBV7-3,TRBJ2-7,-,CASGLTGAMGEQYF,TGTGCCAGCGGATTGACAGGTGCCATGGGCGAGCAGTACTTC
TRBD2,TRBV5-4,TRBJ2-5,-,CASSQTSGRTTGETQYF,TGTGCCAGCAGCCAGACTAGCGGGAGGACCACAGGGGAGACCCAGTACTTC
TRBD1,TRBV19,TRBJ1-1,few,CASSTGTGTMNTEAFF,TGTGCCAGTAGTACCGGGACAGGGACCATGAACACTGAAGCTTTCTTT
TRBD2,TRBV19,TRBJ2-3,-,CASSPPPTSGGTDTQYF,TGTGCCAGTAGTCCTCCCCCAACTAGCGGGGGTACAGATACGCAGTATTTT
-,TRBV7-3,TRBJ2-7,-,CASSPPRPEEQYF,TGTGCCAGCAGCCCTCCCCGGCCGGAGGAGCAGTACTTC
TRBD2,TRBV4-2,TRBJ2-3,few,CASSQDLLGLAGTDTQYF,TGTGCCAGCAGCCAAGATCTTCTAGGACTAGCGGGCACAGATACGCAGTATTTT
-,TRBV5-6,TRBJ2-7,-,CASSRDNYEQYF,TGTGCCAGCAGCCGGGACAACTACGAGCAGTACTTC
TRBD1,TRBV20-1,TRBJ2-7,-,CSASERGREQYF,TGCAGTGCTAGTGAGAGGGGGCGAGAGCAGTACTTC
TRBD1,TRBV10-2,TRBJ2-1,-,CASRDRGLDEQFF,TGCGCCAGCAGGGACAGGGGGTTGGATGAGCAGTTCTTC
-,TRBV4-1,TRBJ1-2,-,CASSQPIRVREGYTF,TGCGCCAGCAGCCAACCTATTCGGGTGAGGGAGGGCTACACCTTC
-,TRBV10-3,TRBJ1-2,-,CAISSTGPANYGYTF,TGTGCCATCAGTTCGACAGGCCCGGCGAACTATGGCTACACCTTC
-,TRBV6-1,TRBJ1-1,-,CASSRQYMNTEAFF,TGTGCCAGCAGCCGACAGTATATGAACACTGAAGCTTTCTTT
TRBD2,TRBV7-9,TRBJ2-3,-,CASSLTSGSDTQYF,TGTGCCAGCAGCCTGACTAGCGGGAGTGATACGCAGTATTTT
TRBD2,TRBV4-1,TRBJ2-5,once,CASSLGLAGVQETQYF,TGCGCCAGCAGCCTCGGACTAGCGGGGGTTCAAGAGACCCAGTACTTC
-,TRBV5-1,TRBJ1-1,few,CASREGMNTEAFF,TGCGCCAGCAGGGAGGGTATGAACACTGAAGCTTTCTTT
-,TRBV11-1,TRBJ1-2,-,CASSLSSDTPYGYTF,TGTGCCAGCAGCTTAAGCTCGGACACTCCGTATGGCTACACCTTC
TRBD1,TRBV2,TRBJ1-4,-,CATQRGQGSEKLFF,TGTGCCACACAACGGGGACAGGGAAGTGAAAAACTGTTTTTT
-,TRBV7-2,TRBJ1-5,-,CASSLGAGTNQPQHF,TGTGCCAGCAGCTTAGGGGCGGGCACTAATCAGCCCCAGCATTTT
-,TRBV19,TRBJ1-6,-,CASSIDLGQRNSPLHF,TGTGCCAGTAGTATAGATCTTGGACAGAGGAATTCACCCCTCCACTTT
-,TRBV18,TRBJ2-1,-,CASSPRSSGVSRGEQFF,TGTGCCAGCTCACCACGGAGTTCGGGGGTCTCGCGGGGTGAGCAGTTCTTC
-,TRBV28,TRBJ1-1,-,CASSFLRHRTMNTEAFF,TGTGCCAGCAGTTTTCTGAGACACCGAACCATGAACACTGAAGCTTTCTTT
-,TRBV28,TRBJ2-3,-,CASSFLGANTQYF,TGTGCCAGCAGTTTCTTAGGGGCCAACACGCAGTATTTT
TRBD1,TRBV7-9,TRBJ2-1,-,CASSLTWDSTEQFF,TGTGCCAGCAGCCTTACCTGGGACAGCACTGAGCAGTTCTTC